What follows are 19 T cell receptor beta chains derived from one specimen sequenced in a study of identical twins. From the 5' RACE reads, TCRdb called clonotypes with MiXCR, one entry per CDR3 protein. The sample contains about 700,000 distinct CDR3 sequences, 8% to 9% of which appear only once. The sample was also linked to a second study, of yellow fever vaccine responses in identical twins.

Material for sequencing was PBMCs. All receptors derive from a woman aged 18-30 years in good health.

This clonotype was observed a handful of times. The chain uses TRBV3-1 and TRBJ2-1; D tentatively reads TRBD1 or TRBD2 (6 bases each). V was shortened by 2 bases and J by 15 bases, with 11 bases between the two germline ends. This CDR3 spans 11 amino acids. The V gene's germline CDR1 is LGHDT and CDR2 YNNKEL (reference sequence). CDR3 sequence reads: CASSQTQGLFF. The CDR3 DNA follows: TGTGCCAGCAGCCAAACACAGGGACTGTTCTTC.

This clonotype was observed a few times. The CDR3 loop is CSARDPLAQLNTGELFF. DNA of the CDR3: TGCAGTGCTAGAGACCCCCTAGCACAGCTGAACACCGGGGAGCTGTTTTTT. J is TRBJ2-2 and V is TRBV20-1, with a weak D call TRBD2 (5 bases). The CDR3 loop spans 17 amino acids. Trimming took off 0 bases at V and 1 base at J, with 15 bases between the two ends. CDR1 is DFQATT, CDR2 SNEGSKA, per germline (reference sequence).

This sequence joins TRBV25-1 and TRBJ1-4; possible D gene TRBD1, 5 bases. Between the trimmed V and J ends, which lost 9 bases and 10 bases, there was a span of 18 bases. The CDR3 sequence is 13 residues long. The germline gives CDR1 MGHDK, CDR2 SYGVNS. CDR3 DNA: TGTGCCAGTGGAGGGATGGGCCAGGGAAAACTGTTTTTT. Its translation: CASGGMGQGKLFF.

The chain carries TRBV5-1 and TRBJ2-3; TRBD1 agrees at 11 bases. Germline lookup yields CDR1 SGHRS and CDR2 YFSETQ. With 5 bases clipped from V and 2 bases from J, the junction kept 10 bases outside the gene matches. CDR3 length: 17 amino acids. CDR3 bases: TGCGCCAGCAGACCCGGACAGGGGGCATCCTTCACAGATACGCAGTATTTT. This gives the protein CASRPGQGASFTDTQYF.

This clonotype was counted a few times. V gene TRBV20-1 combines with J gene TRBJ1-1; 8 nucleotides agree with TRBD1. The J segment lost 1 base and the V segment lost 8 bases, leaving 6 bases of the junction unmatched. The CDR3 sequence is 13 residues long. Per the germline V gene, CDR1 is DFQATT and CDR2 is SNEGSKA (reference sequence). The CDR3 DNA is TGCAGTATTCAGGGGGCGCGGAACACTGAAGCTTTCTTT. Translated, it gives CSIQGARNTEAFF.

This clonotype was picked up many times. V and J are TRBV24-1 and TRBJ2-2, with D tentatively TRBD2 (5 bases). Germline lookup yields CDR1 KGHDR and CDR2 SFDVKD. V dropped 4 bases and J dropped 6 bases, with 14 bases sitting between them. The CDR3 length is 15 residues. DNA for the CDR3: TGTGCCACCAGTGACCCTGGACTTGGCCCCGGGGAGCTGTTTTTT. Amino acid sequence: CATSDPGLGPGELFF.

This clonotype was counted a few times. The chain is built from TRBV3-1 and TRBJ1-5; maybe TRBD1 (6 bases). The CDR3 spans 15 residues. From germline, CDR1 is LGHDT and CDR2 YNNKEL (reference sequence). Trimming took off 4 bases at V and 6 bases at J, with 16 bases between the two ends. Here the CDR3 DNA reads TGTGCCAGCAGCCTAGGCAGGGGTGCGCGTCAGCCCCAGCATTTT. Amino acid sequence: CASSLGRGARQPQHF.

Only one count was recorded for this clonotype. The chain is built from TRBV28 and TRBJ2-5; D possibly corresponds to TRBD2 (5 bases). This CDR3 region has 16 residues. The germline V gene has CDR1 MDHEN and CDR2 SYDVKM. Trimming shortened V by 3 bases and J by 2 bases, and 16 bases separated the two germline ends. In nucleotides, the CDR3 is TGTGCCAGCAGTTTCGTAGGAGTAGCGAGACAAGAGACCCAGTACTTC. Its protein product is CASSFVGVARQETQYF.

This clonotype was observed a handful of times. This chain connects TRBV4-2 to TRBJ2-2; D uncertain. Looked up from germline, CDR1 is LGHNA and CDR2 is YNFKEQ. The CDR3 loop spans 15 amino acids. Trimming took 0 bases from V and 4 from J, leaving 9 bases between them. The CDR3 spells CASSQDPRGTGELFF. The DNA for the CDR3 is TGTGCCAGCAGCCAAGATCCACGAGGCACCGGGGAGCTGTTTTTT.

This clonotype was seen only a few times. The CDR3, as DNA: TGTGCCACCAGTGACTCAGGGGTTTCAGGCAATCAGCCCCAGCATTTT. Translating gives CATSDSGVSGNQPQHF. This chain links TRBV24-1 with TRBJ1-5; D possibly corresponds to TRBD1 (6 bases). The CDR3 runs 16 residues. Trimming removed 4 bases at V and 2 bases at J, with 14 bases between. Germline V gene data show CDR1 as KGHDR and CDR2 as SFDVKD.

The table lists this clonotype with a few counts. This rearrangement joins TRBV6-5 to TRBJ1-6; D call uncertain. This CDR3 comprises 15 residues. The germline V gene has CDR1 MNHEY and CDR2 SVGAGI. V shed 3 bases and J shed 3 bases, with 9 bases lying between them. CDR3 coding DNA: TGTGCCAGCAGTTATGCGGCGAACTATAATTCACCCCTCCACTTT. It codes for CASSYAANYNSPLHF.

This clonotype was seen only a few times. This chain connects TRBV20-1 to TRBJ2-1; TRBD1 aligns across 9 bases. The germline gives CDR1 DFQATT, CDR2 SNEGSKA (reference sequence). Trimming cost V 0 bases and J 5 bases; bases outside gene matches: 11. The CDR3 consists of 17 residues. CDR3 coding DNA: TGCAGTGCTAGAGAGGCAGGGACAGGGAGGCTCAACAATGAGCAGTTCTTC. Translated, it gives CSAREAGTGRLNNEQFF.

Ten or more counts support this clonotype. The chain combines TRBV6-1 with TRBJ2-7, with 10 nucleotides matching TRBD2. The CDR3 is 14 amino acids. V lost 7 bases, J lost 4 bases, and 7 bases stayed unmatched. In germline, CDR1 is MNHNS, CDR2 SASEGT. The CDR3 DNA is TGTGCCAGCACCCTAGCGGGGGCGCAATACGAGCAGTACTTC. Translated: CASTLAGAQYEQYF.

The CDR3 protein is CASSLFYRYEQYF. The DNA for the CDR3 is TGTGCCAGCAGCTTATTTTACAGATACGAGCAGTACTTC. The V call is TRBV13, the J call TRBJ2-7; D ambiguous. The ends were cut back, 2 bases at V and 4 bases at J, with 9 bases in the middle. Germline-derived CDR1 and CDR2 are PRHDT and FYEKMQ (reference sequence). The CDR3 is made up of 13 amino acids.

Only a few counts were recorded for this clonotype. The chain has TRBV20-1 and TRBJ2-7; no firm D call. The CDR3 consists of 12 residues. V lost 6 bases and J 5 bases, leaving 14 bases between the germline ends. Germline CDR1 DFQATT, CDR2 SNEGSKA (reference sequence). The CDR3 region is CSASPGVHEQYF. The CDR3 nucleotides are TGCAGTGCCTCACCCGGAGTCCACGAGCAGTACTTC.

The V and J genes are TRBV28 and TRBJ1-2, with D uncertain. Trimming removed 5 bases from V and 10 bases from J, with 11 bases in between. In germline, CDR1 is MDHEN, CDR2 SYDVKM. This CDR3 is 11 amino acids long. CDR3 region: CASSPGSDYTF. CDR3 bases: TGTGCCAGCAGTCCGGGGTCGGACTACACCTTC.

In its sample, this clonotype was seen a few times. The chain recombines TRBV7-9 with TRBJ1-1; D is ambiguous. Per germline, CDR1 SEHNR and CDR2 FQNEAQ (reference sequence). Trimming shortened V by 0 bases and J by 1 base, and 9 bases separated the two germline ends. The CDR3 contains 15 residues. The CDR3 spells CASSLAGRKNTEAFF. Here the CDR3 DNA reads TGTGCCAGCAGCTTAGCGGGCAGGAAGAACACTGAAGCTTTCTTT.

This clonotype was detected a few times. V usage is TRBV7-8 and J usage is TRBJ2-3; 12 bases align to TRBD2. This CDR3 spans 17 amino acids. V shed 3 bases and J 2 bases; nucleotides not matched to a gene: 6. Germline V lookup: CDR1 SGHVS, CDR2 FQNEAQ. CDR3 bases: TGTGCCAGCAGCTTCGCTAGCGGGGGGGCGAACACAGATACGCAGTATTTT. Encoded protein: CASSFASGGANTDTQYF.

This clonotype occurred a few times. The chain employs TRBV6-2 or TRBV6-3 and TRBJ2-3; 8 bases are shared with TRBD2. The CDR3 is made up of 16 amino acids. Per germline, CDR1 MNHEY and CDR2 SVGEGT. Germline trimming cut 2 bases from V and 1 base from J; bases unmatched to any gene: 5. CDR3 region: CASSYRSGSGTDTQYF. The CDR3 bases are TGTGCCAGCAGTTACCGGAGCGGGAGCGGCACAGATACGCAGTATTTT.